This TCR beta chain emerged from a study of cytomegalovirus exposure and HLA in healthy donors. CDR3 length: 15 amino acids. The V gene's germline CDR1 is SGHVS and CDR2 FNYEAQ. The ends lost 3 bases at V and 0 bases at J; junction bases unmatched: 2. On this clone itself: Its antigen is not identified.

Notes on the study in general: The classifier reportedly diagnosed cytomegalovirus status with high specificity and sensitivity. The Asian-associated ancestry cluster reportedly had fewer N-insertions than the approximately 670-donor mean in a later analysis. Earlier analysis yielded a pattern in which most TCR beta V segments were productive about 87% or about 30% of the time.

PCR was performed using 60 Vbeta and 13 Jbeta primers. TCRdb's table, derived via immunoSEQ multiplex PCR, lists solely in-frame clones and lacks some. The sample has about 85,000 clones; approximately 80% are singletons. The TCR sequence derives from a woman between 45 and 60 years old in good health and CMV-seropositive. The sequenced sample was PBMCs. The V and J genes are TRBV7-6 and TRBJ1-3; 7 positions match TRBD1. CDR3 sequence reads: CASSLGTDSGNTIYF. CDR3 coding DNA: TGTGCCAGCAGCTTGGGGACAGACTCTGGAAACACCATATATTTT.